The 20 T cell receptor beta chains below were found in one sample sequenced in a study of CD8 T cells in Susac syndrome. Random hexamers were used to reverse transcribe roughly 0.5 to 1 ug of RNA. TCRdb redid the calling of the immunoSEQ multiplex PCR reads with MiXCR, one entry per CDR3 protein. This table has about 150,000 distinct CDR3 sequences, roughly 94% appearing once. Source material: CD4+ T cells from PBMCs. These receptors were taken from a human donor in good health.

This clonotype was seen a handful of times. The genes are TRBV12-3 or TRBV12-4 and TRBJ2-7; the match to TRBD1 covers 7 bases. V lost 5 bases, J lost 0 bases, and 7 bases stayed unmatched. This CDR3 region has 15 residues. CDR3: CASSTSGTDSYEQYF. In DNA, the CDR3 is TGTGCCAGCAGTACCTCCGGGACAGACTCCTACGAGCAGTACTTC.

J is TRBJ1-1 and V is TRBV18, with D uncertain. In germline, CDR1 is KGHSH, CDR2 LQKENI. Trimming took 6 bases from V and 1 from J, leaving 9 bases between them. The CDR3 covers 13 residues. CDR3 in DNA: TGTGCCAGCTCCCCCGACCAGAACACTGAAGCTTTCTTT. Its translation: CASSPDQNTEAFF.

DNA of the CDR3: TGTGCCAGCTCACAACGGGCGCAGGGCACTGAAGCTTTCTTT. This codes for CASSQRAQGTEAFF. This chain joins TRBV18 and TRBJ1-1, with D perhaps TRBD1 (5 bases). Between the trimmed V and J ends, which lost 4 bases and 4 bases, there was a span of 13 bases. CDR3 length equals 14 residues. Germline CDR1 and CDR2: KGHSH and LQKENI.

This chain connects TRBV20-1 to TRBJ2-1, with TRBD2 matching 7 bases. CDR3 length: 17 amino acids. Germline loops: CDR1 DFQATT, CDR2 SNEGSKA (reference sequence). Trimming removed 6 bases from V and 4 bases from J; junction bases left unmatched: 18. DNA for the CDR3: TGCAGTGCGACACCCCCCCCTGAGCGGGGTTATTACAATGAGCAGTTCTTC. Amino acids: CSATPPPERGYYNEQFF.

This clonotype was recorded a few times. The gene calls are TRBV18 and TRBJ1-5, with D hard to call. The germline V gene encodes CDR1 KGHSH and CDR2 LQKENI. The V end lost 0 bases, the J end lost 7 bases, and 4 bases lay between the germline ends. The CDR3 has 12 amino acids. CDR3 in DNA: TGTGCCAGCTCACCACCGGGGCAGCCCCAGCATTTT. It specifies CASSPPGQPQHF.

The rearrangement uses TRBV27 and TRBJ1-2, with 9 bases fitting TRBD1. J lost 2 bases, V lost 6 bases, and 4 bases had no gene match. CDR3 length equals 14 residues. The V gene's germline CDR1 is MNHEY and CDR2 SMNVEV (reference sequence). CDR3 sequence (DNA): TGTGCCAGCAGACAGGGGGCGCCCAACTATGGCTACACCTTC. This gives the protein CASRQGAPNYGYTF.

As DNA, the CDR3 is TGTGCCAGCACTCCGGGACAGCCCTCCAATGAGCAGTTCTTC. Translation gives CASTPGQPSNEQFF. This chain uses TRBV12-3 or TRBV12-4 with TRBJ2-1; 7 bases map to TRBD1. The CDR3 contains 14 residues. The V gene end was trimmed by 7 bases and the J gene end by 6 bases; junction bases not matched to a gene: 9.

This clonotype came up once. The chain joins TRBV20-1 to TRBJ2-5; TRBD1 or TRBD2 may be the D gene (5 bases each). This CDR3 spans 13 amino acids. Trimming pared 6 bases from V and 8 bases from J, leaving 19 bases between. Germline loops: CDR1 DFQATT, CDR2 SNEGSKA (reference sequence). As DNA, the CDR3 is TGCAGTGCGACCCGGGACGGCCCAGGAACCCAGTACTTC. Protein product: CSATRDGPGTQYF.

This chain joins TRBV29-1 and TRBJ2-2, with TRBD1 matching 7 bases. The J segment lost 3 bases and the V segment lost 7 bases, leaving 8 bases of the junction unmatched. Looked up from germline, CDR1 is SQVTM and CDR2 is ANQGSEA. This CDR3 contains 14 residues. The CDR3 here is CSAETGTDTGELFF. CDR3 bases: TGCAGCGCCGAGACAGGGACAGACACCGGGGAGCTGTTTTTT.

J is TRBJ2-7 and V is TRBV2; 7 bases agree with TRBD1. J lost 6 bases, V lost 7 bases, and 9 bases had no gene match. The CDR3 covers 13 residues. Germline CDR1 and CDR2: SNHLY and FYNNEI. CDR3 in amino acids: CASNPGQSREQYF. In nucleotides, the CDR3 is TGTGCCAGCAACCCGGGACAGTCCCGCGAGCAGTACTTC. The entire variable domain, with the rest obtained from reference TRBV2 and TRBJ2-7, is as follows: EPEVTQTPSHQVTQMGQEVILRCVPISNHLYFYWYRQILGQKVEFLVSFYNNEISEKSEIFDDQFSVERPDGSNFTLKIRSTKLEDSAMYFCASNPGQSREQYFGPGTRLTVT.

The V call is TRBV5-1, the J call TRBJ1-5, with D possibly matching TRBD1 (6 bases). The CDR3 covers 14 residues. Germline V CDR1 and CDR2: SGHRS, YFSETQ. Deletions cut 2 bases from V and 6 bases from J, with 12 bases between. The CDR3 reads CASSLRQGPQPQHF. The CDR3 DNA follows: TGCGCCAGCAGCTTAAGGCAGGGGCCTCAGCCCCAGCATTTT.

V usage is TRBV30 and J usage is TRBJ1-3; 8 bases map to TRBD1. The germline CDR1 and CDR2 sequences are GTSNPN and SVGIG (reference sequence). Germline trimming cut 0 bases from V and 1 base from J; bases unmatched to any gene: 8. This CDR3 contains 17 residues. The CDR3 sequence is CAWSVRSTGGSGNTIYF. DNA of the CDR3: TGTGCCTGGAGTGTTCGTTCTACAGGGGGATCTGGAAACACCATATATTTT. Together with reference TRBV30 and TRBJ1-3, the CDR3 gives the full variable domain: SQTIHQWPATLVQPVGSPLSLECTVEGTSNPNLYWYRQAAGRGLQLLFYSVGIGQISSEVPQNLSASRPQDRQFILSSKKLLLSDSGFYLCAWSVRSTGGSGNTIYFGEGSWLTVV.

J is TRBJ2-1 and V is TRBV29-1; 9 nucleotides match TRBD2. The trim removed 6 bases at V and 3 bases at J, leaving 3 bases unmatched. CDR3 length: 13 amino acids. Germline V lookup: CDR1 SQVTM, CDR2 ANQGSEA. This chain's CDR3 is CSVGTSSYNEQFF. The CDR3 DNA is TGCAGCGTCGGGACTAGCAGCTACAATGAGCAGTTCTTC.

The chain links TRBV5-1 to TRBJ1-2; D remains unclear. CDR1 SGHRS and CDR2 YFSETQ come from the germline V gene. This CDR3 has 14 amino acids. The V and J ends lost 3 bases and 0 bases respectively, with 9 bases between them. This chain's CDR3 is CASSSVLANYGYTF. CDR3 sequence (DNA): TGCGCCAGCAGCTCGGTATTAGCTAACTATGGCTACACCTTC.

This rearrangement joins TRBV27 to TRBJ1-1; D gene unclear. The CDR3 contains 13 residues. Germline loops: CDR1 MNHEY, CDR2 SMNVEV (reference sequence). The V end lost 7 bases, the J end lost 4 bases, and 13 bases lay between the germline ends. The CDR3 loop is CASIPQSFTEAFF. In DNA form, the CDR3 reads TGTGCCAGCATACCTCAAAGTTTCACTGAAGCTTTCTTT.

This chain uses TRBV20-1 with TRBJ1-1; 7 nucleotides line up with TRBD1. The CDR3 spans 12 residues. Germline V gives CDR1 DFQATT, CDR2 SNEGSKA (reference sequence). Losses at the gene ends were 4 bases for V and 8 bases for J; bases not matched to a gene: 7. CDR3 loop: CSAKGQTLEAFF. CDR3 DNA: TGCAGTGCTAAGGGACAGACCTTGGAAGCTTTCTTT.

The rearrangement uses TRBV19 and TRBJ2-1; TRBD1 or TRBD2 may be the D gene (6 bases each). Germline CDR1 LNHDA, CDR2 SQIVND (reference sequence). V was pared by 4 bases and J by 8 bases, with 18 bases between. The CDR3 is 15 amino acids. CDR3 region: CASSTRGRLRDEQFF. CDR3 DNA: TGTGCCAGTAGTACCCGGGGGCGGCTTCGGGATGAGCAGTTCTTC.

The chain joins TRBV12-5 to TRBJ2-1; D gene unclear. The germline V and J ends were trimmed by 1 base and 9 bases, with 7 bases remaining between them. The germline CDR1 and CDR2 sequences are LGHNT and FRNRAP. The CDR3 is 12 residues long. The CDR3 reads CASGLGHPEQFF. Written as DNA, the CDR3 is TGTGCTAGTGGTTTGGGACACCCTGAGCAGTTCTTC.

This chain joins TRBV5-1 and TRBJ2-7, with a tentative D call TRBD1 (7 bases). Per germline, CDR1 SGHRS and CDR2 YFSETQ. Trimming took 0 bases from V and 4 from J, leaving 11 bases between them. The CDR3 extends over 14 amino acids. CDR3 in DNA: TGCGCCAGCAGCTTGGCAGGGGGGAGATACGAGCAGTACTTC. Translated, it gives CASSLAGGRYEQYF.

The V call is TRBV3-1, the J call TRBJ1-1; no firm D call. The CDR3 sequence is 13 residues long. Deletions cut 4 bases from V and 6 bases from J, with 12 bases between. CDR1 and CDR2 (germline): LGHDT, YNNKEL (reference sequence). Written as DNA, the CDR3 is TGTGCCAGCAGCCCCCGGTCAGCCGCTGAAGCTTTCTTT. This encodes CASSPRSAAEAFF.